This T cell receptor (beta chain) was observed in a study of T cells in Graves' hyperthyroidism and ophthalmopathy. Notes on the study in general: The authors' 13 V-J model separated ophthalmopathy from stable hyperthyroidism.

The study left out patients who had uncontrolled infection, other autoimmune disease, pregnancy or lactation. This clonotype was observed many times. Its antigen is unknown. Trimming left V 6 bases short and J 3 bases short, with 15 bases between. The CDR3 is 15 residues long. CDR1 is MDHEN, CDR2 SYDVKM, per germline. TCR beta CDR3 region amplification was performed from RNA transcripts. Primed by the HTBI set, a first-round RT-PCR was run on the TCR CDR3. One entry per CDR3 protein results from TCRdb running MiXCR on the multiplex PCR reads. Of around 250,000 distinct CDR3 sequences in the sample, almost 25% were seen once.

The origin of this receptor is a woman aged 40 to 50 with Graves' ophthalmopathy. The chain uses TRBV28 and TRBJ1-5; a possible D gene is TRBD1 (5 bases). The sequenced sample consisted of blood. The CDR3 sequence is CASRQDRVFNQPQHF. The CDR3 coding sequence is TGTGCCAGCAGACAGGACCGGGTCTTCAATCAGCCCCAGCATTTT.